This is a list of T cell receptor beta chains from one sample in a study of T cell repertoires in aging, cancer and after chemotherapy. TCRdb redid the calling of the multiplex PCR reads with MiXCR, one entry per CDR3 protein. The profile shows about 13,000 distinct CDR3 sequences, roughly 36% of them singletons. Sequences were obtained from blood. The receptors come from a human donor in good health. The donor label of this sample is uncertain. CDR3s include the opening cysteine and the closing phenylalanine or tryptophan. D genes are given only for firm matches. Clone size is not always given. Where it is, it says once, few, many or a class for expanded clones.

CDR3: CATSIRTANTEAFF
DNA: TGTGCCACTTCTATACGGACCGCTAACACTGAAGCTTTCTTT
V: TRBV19
D: .
size: .
J: TRBJ1-1

CDR3: CSVASGQGEAGELFF
DNA: TGCAGCGTTGCCTCGGGACAGGGGGAAGCCGGGGAGCTGTTTTTT
V: TRBV29-1
D: TRBD1
size: .
J: TRBJ2-2

CDR3: CASSLWTGRGANEKLFF
DNA: TGTGCCAGCAGTTTATGGACAGGGCGAGGAGCTAATGAAAAACTGTTTTTT
V: TRBV27
D: TRBD1
size: .
J: TRBJ1-4

CDR3: CASSETPGAVTEAFF
DNA: TGTGCCAGCAGTGAAACGCCGGGGGCGGTAACTGAAGCTTTCTTT
V: TRBV6-8
D: .
size: .
J: TRBJ1-1

CDR3: CSVESGGAGHEKLFF
DNA: TGCAGCGTTGAAAGTGGCGGGGCAGGGCATGAAAAACTGTTTTTT
V: TRBV29-1
D: .
size: .
J: TRBJ1-4

CDR3: CASSPGTVIPGELFF
DNA: TGTGCCAGCAGTCCCGGGACAGTTATCCCCGGGGAGCTGTTTTTT
V: TRBV6-6
D: TRBD1
size: few
J: TRBJ2-2

CDR3: CASSSGLATGELFF
DNA: TGTGCCAGCAGCTCTGGACTAGCGACCGGGGAGCTGTTTTTT
V: TRBV5-5
D: TRBD2
size: few
J: TRBJ2-2

CDR3: CASSPQQGDTGELFF
DNA: TGTGCCAGCTCACCACAACAGGGGGACACCGGGGAGCTGTTTTTT
V: TRBV18
D: TRBD1
size: medium-sized
J: TRBJ2-2

CDR3: CASRPPASYEQYF
DNA: TGTGCCAGCAGGCCTCCCGCCTCCTACGAGCAGTACTTC
V: TRBV12-3/TRBV12-4
D: .
size: few
J: TRBJ2-7

CDR3: CASSLPAGTQETQYF
DNA: TGTGCCAGCAGTTTACCAGCGGGAACTCAAGAGACCCAGTACTTC
V: TRBV12-3/TRBV12-4
D: TRBD2
size: .
J: TRBJ2-5

CDR3: CASSRGLAGGGLSTDTQYF
DNA: TGCGCCAGCAGCCGTGGACTAGCGGGGGGGGGTTTGAGCACAGATACGCAGTATTTT
V: TRBV5-1
D: TRBD2
size: .
J: TRBJ2-3

CDR3: CSVEGRSYNEQFF
DNA: TGCAGCGTTGAGGGGAGGTCCTACAATGAGCAGTTCTTC
V: TRBV29-1
D: .
size: few
J: TRBJ2-1

CDR3: CAWRDRGSYNEQFF
DNA: TGTGCCTGGAGGGACAGGGGGTCTTACAATGAGCAGTTCTTC
V: TRBV30
D: TRBD1
size: .
J: TRBJ2-1

CDR3: CASSRDRGVESNQPQHF
DNA: TGTGCCAGCAGCCGGGACAGGGGGGTTGAGAGCAATCAGCCCCAGCATTTT
V: TRBV27
D: TRBD1
size: .
J: TRBJ1-5

CDR3: CASSYSGFPTGELFF
DNA: TGTGCCAGCAGCTATTCAGGGTTTCCCACCGGGGAGCTGTTTTTT
V: TRBV11-3
D: .
size: .
J: TRBJ2-2

CDR3: CATQGAGELFF
DNA: TGTGCCACGCAGGGGGCCGGGGAGCTGTTTTTT
V: TRBV19
D: TRBD1
size: .
J: TRBJ2-2

CDR3: CASSMGGGHTDTQYF
DNA: TGTGCCAGTAGTATGGGAGGGGGCCACACAGATACGCAGTATTTT
V: TRBV19
D: .
size: medium-sized
J: TRBJ2-3

CDR3: CASKLVRRVGEQYF
DNA: TGTGCCAGCAAATTGGTCCGCCGGGTGGGGGAGCAGTACTTC
V: TRBV6-2/TRBV6-3
D: .
size: few
J: TRBJ2-7

CDR3: CAWISPLTQYF
DNA: TGTGCCTGGATTAGTCCGCTGACCCAGTACTTC
V: TRBV30
D: .
size: .
J: TRBJ2-5

CDR3: CATASVSTNTQYF
DNA: TGTGCGACAGCATCAGTTAGCACAAATACGCAGTATTTT
V: TRBV6-4
D: .
size: .
J: TRBJ2-3

CDR3: CASIGTSGDTGELFF
DNA: TGTGCCAGCATAGGGACTAGCGGAGACACCGGGGAGCTGTTTTTT
V: TRBV6-6
D: TRBD2
size: .
J: TRBJ2-2

CDR3: CASSLATGGQGPQHF
DNA: TGTGCCAGCAGTTTAGCGACAGGGGGACAGGGGCCCCAGCATTTT
V: TRBV12-3/TRBV12-4
D: TRBD1
size: .
J: TRBJ1-5

CDR3: CAIRWGARETQYF
DNA: TGTGCCATTCGGTGGGGGGCGCGGGAGACCCAGTACTTC
V: TRBV6-1
D: .
size: .
J: TRBJ2-5

CDR3: CASSPRQQETQYF
DNA: TGTGCCAGCTCACCACGTCAGCAAGAGACCCAGTACTTC
V: TRBV18
D: .
size: .
J: TRBJ2-5

CDR3: CANGGLGTGELFF
DNA: TGTGCCAATGGAGGGCTCGGCACCGGGGAGCTGTTTTTT
V: TRBV6-1
D: .
size: .
J: TRBJ2-2

CDR3: CASSGNRDSYEQYF
DNA: TGTGCCAGTAGTGGGAACAGGGATTCGTACGAGCAGTACTTC
V: TRBV19
D: .
size: .
J: TRBJ2-7

CDR3: CASLPGRKEETQYF
DNA: TGTGCCAGCCTTCCAGGGAGAAAGGAAGAGACCCAGTACTTC
V: TRBV7-9
D: .
size: .
J: TRBJ2-5

CDR3: CASREGRTGELFF
DNA: TGTGCCAGCCGAGAGGGGCGGACCGGGGAGCTGTTTTTT
V: TRBV12-3/TRBV12-4
D: .
size: .
J: TRBJ2-2

CDR3: CASSQSTVLLPGANVLTF
DNA: TGTGCCAGCAGCCAATCGACAGTCCTACTTCCTGGGGCCAACGTCCTGACTTTC
V: TRBV11-3
D: .
size: few
J: TRBJ2-6

CDR3: CASSPRTGTYEQYF
DNA: TGTGCCAGCAGCCCACGGACAGGGACCTACGAGCAGTACTTC
V: TRBV11-3
D: TRBD1
size: medium-sized
J: TRBJ2-7

CDR3: CATQGATNEKLFF
DNA: TGTGCCACTCAGGGTGCAACTAATGAAAAACTGTTTTTT
V: TRBV19
D: .
size: .
J: TRBJ1-4

CDR3: CASSYSNLDSLYEQYF
DNA: TGTGCCAGCAGTTACTCGAATCTTGACTCTCTCTACGAGCAGTACTTC
V: TRBV6-5
D: .
size: .
J: TRBJ2-7

CDR3: CASSYRFATNEKLFF
DNA: TGTGCCAGCAGTTACAGATTTGCAACTAATGAAAAACTGTTTTTT
V: TRBV6-5
D: .
size: .
J: TRBJ1-4

CDR3: CATSDPGTSGRAYEQYF
DNA: TGTGCCACCAGTGACCCCGGGACTAGCGGGAGGGCGTACGAGCAGTACTTC
V: TRBV24-1
D: TRBD2
size: .
J: TRBJ2-7

CDR3: CASRETSGGITDTQYF
DNA: TGTGCCAGCAGGGAGACTAGCGGGGGTATCACAGATACGCAGTATTTT
V: TRBV6-6
D: TRBD2
size: .
J: TRBJ2-3

CDR3: CASCERSDKNIQYF
DNA: TGTGCCAGTTGTGAACGATCGGACAAAAACATTCAGTACTTC
V: TRBV19
D: .
size: few
J: TRBJ2-4

CDR3: CASSLLRISGANVLTF
DNA: TGTGCCAGCAGCTTACTTCGGATCTCTGGGGCCAACGTCCTGACTTTC
V: TRBV7-2
D: .
size: .
J: TRBJ2-6

CDR3: CASSLVGGLNEAFF
DNA: TGTGCCAGCAGCTTAGTTGGGGGGCTGAATGAAGCTTTCTTT
V: TRBV13
D: .
size: .
J: TRBJ1-1

CDR3: CAWSTEEAFF
DNA: TGTGCCTGGAGTACCGAAGAAGCTTTCTTT
V: TRBV30
D: .
size: few
J: TRBJ1-1

CDR3: CASSRGNTEAFF
DNA: TGTGCCAGTTCCCGGGGTAACACTGAAGCTTTCTTT
V: TRBV19
D: .
size: .
J: TRBJ1-1

CDR3: CASSYGGRGHEQYF
DNA: TGTGCCAGCAGTTACGGAGGGAGGGGCCACGAGCAGTACTTC
V: TRBV6-5
D: TRBD2
size: few
J: TRBJ2-7

CDR3: CASSLRGGNTEAFF
DNA: TGTGCCAGCAGTTTAAGAGGGGGGAACACTGAAGCTTTCTTT
V: TRBV27
D: .
size: .
J: TRBJ1-1

CDR3: CASSDLPFSYEQYF
DNA: TGTGCCAGCAGTGATCTGCCGTTCTCCTACGAGCAGTACTTC
V: TRBV6-1
D: .
size: .
J: TRBJ2-7

CDR3: CASSDLGRNEQFF
DNA: TGTGCCAGCAGTGATCTGGGACGCAATGAGCAGTTCTTC
V: TRBV27
D: .
size: .
J: TRBJ2-1

CDR3: CASSLGLADYNEQFF
DNA: TGTGCCAGCAGCTTAGGGTTAGCGGACTACAATGAGCAGTTCTTC
V: TRBV11-1
D: .
size: medium-sized
J: TRBJ2-1

CDR3: CASSPGLAGVYEQYF
DNA: TGTGCCAGCTCACCGGGACTAGCGGGAGTTTACGAGCAGTACTTC
V: TRBV18
D: TRBD2
size: .
J: TRBJ2-7

CDR3: CASSYSVRTRGETQYF
DNA: TGTGCCAGCAGTTACTCGGTCCGGACTAGGGGGGAGACCCAGTACTTC
V: TRBV6-5
D: .
size: .
J: TRBJ2-5

CDR3: CSVGKGQMNTEAFF
DNA: TGCAGCGTTGGAAAGGGACAGATGAACACTGAAGCTTTCTTT
V: TRBV29-1
D: TRBD1
size: medium-sized
J: TRBJ1-1

CDR3: CASSGTSGGADTQYF
DNA: TGTGCCAGCAGTGGGACTAGCGGGGGGGCAGATACGCAGTATTTT
V: TRBV6-2/TRBV6-3
D: TRBD2
size: few
J: TRBJ2-3

CDR3: CSTNGGLNEQFF
DNA: TGCAGCACGAACGGGGGGCTCAATGAGCAGTTCTTC
V: TRBV29-1
D: .
size: medium-sized
J: TRBJ2-1

CDR3: CASSLAGGPDTQYF
DNA: TGTGCCAGCAGCCTAGCGGGGGGCCCAGATACGCAGTATTTT
V: TRBV6-1
D: TRBD2
size: .
J: TRBJ2-3